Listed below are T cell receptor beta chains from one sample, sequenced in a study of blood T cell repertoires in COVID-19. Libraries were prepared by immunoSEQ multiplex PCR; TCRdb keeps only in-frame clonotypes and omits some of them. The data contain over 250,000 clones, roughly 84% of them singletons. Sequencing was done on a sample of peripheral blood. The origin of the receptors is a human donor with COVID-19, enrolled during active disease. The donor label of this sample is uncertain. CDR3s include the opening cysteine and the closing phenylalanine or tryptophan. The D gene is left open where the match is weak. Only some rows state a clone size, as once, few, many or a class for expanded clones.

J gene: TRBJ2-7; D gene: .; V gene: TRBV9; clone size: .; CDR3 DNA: TGTGCCAGCAGCGTAGACCTAGGAGAGGGAGAGCAGTACTTC; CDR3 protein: CASSVDLGEGEQYF
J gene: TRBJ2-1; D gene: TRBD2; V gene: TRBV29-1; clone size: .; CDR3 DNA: TGCAGCGTCCTACTAGCGGAGCAGTTCTTC; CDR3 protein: CSVLLAEQFF
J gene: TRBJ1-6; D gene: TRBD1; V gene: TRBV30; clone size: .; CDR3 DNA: TGTGCCTGGAGCGAAGGACAGGGAGATTCACCCCTCCACTTT; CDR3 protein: CAWSEGQGDSPLHF
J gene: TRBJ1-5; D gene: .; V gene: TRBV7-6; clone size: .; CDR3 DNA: TGTGCCAGCAGCTTAGATCCAGGGTTCAATCAGCCCCAGCATTTT; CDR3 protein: CASSLDPGFNQPQHF
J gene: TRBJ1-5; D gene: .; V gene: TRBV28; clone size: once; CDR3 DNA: TGTGCCAGCTCCGGGAGAGATTCCACCTATAGCAATCAGCCCCAGCATTTT; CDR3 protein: CASSGRDSTYSNQPQHF
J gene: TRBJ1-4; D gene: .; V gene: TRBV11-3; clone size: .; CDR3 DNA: TGTGCCAGCAGTTCAGGGTTTGGTGAAAAACTGTTTTTT; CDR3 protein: CASSSGFGEKLFF
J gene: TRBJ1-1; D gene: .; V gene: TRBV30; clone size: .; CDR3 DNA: TGTGCCTGGAGTGTACAAGGGAGCACTGAAGCTTTCTTT; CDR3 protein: CAWSVQGSTEAFF
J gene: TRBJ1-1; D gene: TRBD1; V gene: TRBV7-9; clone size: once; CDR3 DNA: TGTGCCAGCAGCTTAGCGGTAGCCGGGACAGATGAAGCTTTCTTT; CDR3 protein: CASSLAVAGTDEAFF
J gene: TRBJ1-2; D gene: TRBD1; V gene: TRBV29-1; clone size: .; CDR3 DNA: TGCAGCGTTGAATTGGGACAGGGGGCGTCTGGCTACACCTTC; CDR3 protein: CSVELGQGASGYTF
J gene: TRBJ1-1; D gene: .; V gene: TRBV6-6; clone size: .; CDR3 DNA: TGTGCCAGCCGAGAGAGGGAGAGAACGACTGAAGCTTTCTTT; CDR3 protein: CASRERERTTEAFF
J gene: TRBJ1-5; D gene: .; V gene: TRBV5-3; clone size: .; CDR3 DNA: TGTGCCAGAAGGGCCAGGGCTAGGGGGAAGCCCCAGCATTTT; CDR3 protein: CARRARARGKPQHF
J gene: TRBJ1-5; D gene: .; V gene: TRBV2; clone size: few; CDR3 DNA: TGTGCCAGCAGGCCAGACAATCAGCCCCAGCATTTT; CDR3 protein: CASRPDNQPQHF
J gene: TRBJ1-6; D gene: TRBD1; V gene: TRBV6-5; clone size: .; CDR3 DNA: TGTGCCAGCAGAGTTCAGGGGGCGCCTTCACCCCTCCACTTT; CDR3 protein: CASRVQGAPSPLHF
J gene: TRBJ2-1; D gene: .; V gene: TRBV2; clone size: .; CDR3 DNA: TGTGCCAGCAGCTCCGGGGAGATCGCCCCCAATGAGCAGTTCTTC; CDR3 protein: CASSSGEIAPNEQFF
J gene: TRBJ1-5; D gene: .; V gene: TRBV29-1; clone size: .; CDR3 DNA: TGCAGCGTTGGGGCGGGGACTGCCGGGGAACCCCAGCATTTT; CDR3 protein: CSVGAGTAGEPQHF
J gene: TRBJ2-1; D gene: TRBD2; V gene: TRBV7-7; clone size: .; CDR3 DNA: TGTGCTAGCAGCCAGCATGGAGGATCTAGCGGGAGCGAGCAGTTCTTC; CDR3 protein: CASSQHGGSSGSEQFF
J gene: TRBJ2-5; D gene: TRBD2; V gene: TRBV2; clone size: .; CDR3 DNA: TGTGCCACCGGGAGGGATCGTGAGACCCAGTACTTC; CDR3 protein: CATGRDRETQYF
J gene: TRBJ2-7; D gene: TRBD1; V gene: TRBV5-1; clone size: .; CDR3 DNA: TGCGCCAGCAGCTCCCAGGGGGCTAAAGGGTACGAGCAGTACTTC; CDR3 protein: CASSSQGAKGYEQYF
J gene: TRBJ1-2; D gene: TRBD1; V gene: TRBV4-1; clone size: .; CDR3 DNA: TGCGCCAGCAGCCAAGATAGGGGGCTGGAGGGCCGTAACTATGGCTACACCTTC; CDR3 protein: CASSQDRGLEGRNYGYTF
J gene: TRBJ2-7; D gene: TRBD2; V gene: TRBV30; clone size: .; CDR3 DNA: TGTGCCTGGAGCCCAACTCGGACTAGCGGGACCCCCTACGAGCAGTACTTC; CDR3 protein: CAWSPTRTSGTPYEQYF
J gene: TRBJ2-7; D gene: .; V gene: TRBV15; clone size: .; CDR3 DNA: TGTGCCACCAGCTTGCGAACAGTAGATGTTTCCTACGAGCAGTACTTC; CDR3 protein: CATSLRTVDVSYEQYF
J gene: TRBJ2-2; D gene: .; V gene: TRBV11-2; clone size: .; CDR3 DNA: TGTGCCAGCAGCCCCGGCACCGGGGAGCTGTTTTTT; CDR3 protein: CASSPGTGELFF
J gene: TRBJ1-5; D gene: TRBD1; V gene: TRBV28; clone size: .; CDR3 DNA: TGTGCCAGCAGTTTCGGGACAGGAGTAATACAGCCCCAGCATTTT; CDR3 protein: CASSFGTGVIQPQHF
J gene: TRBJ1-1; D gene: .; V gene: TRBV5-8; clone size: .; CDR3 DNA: TGTGCCAGCAATAAGGGGCGGTCGGGTGAAGCTTTCTTT; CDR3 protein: CASNKGRSGEAFF
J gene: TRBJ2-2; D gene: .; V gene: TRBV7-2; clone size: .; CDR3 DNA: TGTGCCAGCAGCTTAGCCCGGGGGACCGGGGAGCTGTTTTTT; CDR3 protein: CASSLARGTGELFF
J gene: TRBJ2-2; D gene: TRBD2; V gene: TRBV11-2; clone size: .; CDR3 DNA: TGTGCCAGCAGCTCTCAAGCGGGAGTGAGTACCGGGGAGCTGTTTTTT; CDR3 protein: CASSSQAGVSTGELFF
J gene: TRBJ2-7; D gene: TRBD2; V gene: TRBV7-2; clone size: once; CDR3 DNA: TGTGCCAGCAGCTGGGCGGGGGGCGCCTACGAGCAGTACTTC; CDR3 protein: CASSWAGGAYEQYF
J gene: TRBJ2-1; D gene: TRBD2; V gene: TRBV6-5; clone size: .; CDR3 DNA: TGTGCCAGCAGTTTGTCTGGCGGGAGGGAGGGTGAGCAGTTCTTC; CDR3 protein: CASSLSGGREGEQFF
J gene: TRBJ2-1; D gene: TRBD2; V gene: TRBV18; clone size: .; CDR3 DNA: TGTGCCAGCTCACCACCGACTACTAGCGGGAGGGGATCCTACAATGAGCAGTTCTTC; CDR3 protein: CASSPPTTSGRGSYNEQFF
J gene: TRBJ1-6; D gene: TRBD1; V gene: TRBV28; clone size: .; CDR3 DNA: TGTGCCAGCACCACCGGGACAGTCCATTCACCCCTCCACTTT; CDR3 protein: CASTTGTVHSPLHF
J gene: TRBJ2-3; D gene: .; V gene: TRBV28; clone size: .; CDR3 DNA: TGTGCCAGCAGCCGTACCCAGGGGCTAGATACGCAGTATTTT; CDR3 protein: CASSRTQGLDTQYF
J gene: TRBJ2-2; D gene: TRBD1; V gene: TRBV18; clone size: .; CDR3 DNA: TGTGCCAGCTCACCGCGACAGGGGACCGGGGAGCTGTTTTTT; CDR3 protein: CASSPRQGTGELFF
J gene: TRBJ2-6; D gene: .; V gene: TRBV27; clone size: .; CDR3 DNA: TGTGCCAGCAGTAAAGCGGGTCAGGGCGCGCGGGCCAACGTCCTGACTTTC; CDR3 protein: CASSKAGQGARANVLTF
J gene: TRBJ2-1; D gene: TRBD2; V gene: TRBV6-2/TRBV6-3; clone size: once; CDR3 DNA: TGTGCCAGCAGTTACAGGGCGGGAGGCCGCGAGCAGTTCTTC; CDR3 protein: CASSYRAGGREQFF
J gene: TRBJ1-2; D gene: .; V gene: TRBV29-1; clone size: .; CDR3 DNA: TGCAGCGTTGAAGATCTAACCTATGGCTACACCTTC; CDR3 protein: CSVEDLTYGYTF
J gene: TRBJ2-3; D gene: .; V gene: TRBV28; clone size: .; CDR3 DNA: TGTGCCAGCAGTTCAGATCGACAGTTTAGCACAGATACGCAGTATTTT; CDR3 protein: CASSSDRQFSTDTQYF
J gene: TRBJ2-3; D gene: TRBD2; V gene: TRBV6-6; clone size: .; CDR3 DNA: TGTGCCAGCAGTTCTGGGACTAGCGTCGATACGCAGTATTTT; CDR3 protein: CASSSGTSVDTQYF
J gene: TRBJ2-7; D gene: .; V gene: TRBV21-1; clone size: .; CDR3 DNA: TGTGCCAGCAGCAAAAATGTGGACGGGAGGGTCTCCTACGAGCAGTACTTC; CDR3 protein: CASSKNVDGRVSYEQYF
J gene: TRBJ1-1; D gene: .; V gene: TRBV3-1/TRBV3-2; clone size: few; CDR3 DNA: TGTGCCAGCAGCCCCCTACGAGCCGCGAACACTGAAGCTTTCTTT; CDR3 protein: CASSPLRAANTEAFF
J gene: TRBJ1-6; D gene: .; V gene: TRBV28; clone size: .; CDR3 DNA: TGTGCCAGCAGCCCATCGCCCCGGGACAAATATAATTCACCCCTCCACTTT; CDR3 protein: CASSPSPRDKYNSPLHF
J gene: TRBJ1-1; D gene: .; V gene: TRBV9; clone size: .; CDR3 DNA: TGTGCCAGCAGCGTAGATGTGAACATCCTGGGGGCAGCTTTCTTT; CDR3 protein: CASSVDVNILGAAFF
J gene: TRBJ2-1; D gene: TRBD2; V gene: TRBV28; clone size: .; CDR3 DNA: TGTGCCAGCAGCCTCATCCAAGGAGCGGGAGTCGGGGGCTCCTACAATGAGCAGTTCTTC; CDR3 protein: CASSLIQGAGVGGSYNEQFF
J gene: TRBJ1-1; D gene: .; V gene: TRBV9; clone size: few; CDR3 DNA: TGTGCCAGCAGCGTAACAGGCAACACTGAAGCTTTCTTT; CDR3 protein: CASSVTGNTEAFF
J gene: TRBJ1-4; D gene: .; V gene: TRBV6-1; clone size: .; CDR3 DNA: TGTGCCAGCAGTGATAGACCCGCAAGCGGAAAACTGTTTTTT; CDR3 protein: CASSDRPASGKLFF
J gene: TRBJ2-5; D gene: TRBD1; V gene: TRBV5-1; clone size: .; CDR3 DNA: TGCGCCAGCAGCTTCCAGGGGGCGCAGGAGACCCAGTACTTC; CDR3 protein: CASSFQGAQETQYF
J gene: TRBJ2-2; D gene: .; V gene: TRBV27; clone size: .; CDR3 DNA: TGTGCCAGCAGACCGACTAGTCCCGGGGAGCTGTTTTTT; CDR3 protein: CASRPTSPGELFF
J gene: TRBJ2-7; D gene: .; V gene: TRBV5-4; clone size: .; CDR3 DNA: TGTGCCAGCAGCTTGGGGGGGGCTAGCGGACATGAGCAGTACTTC; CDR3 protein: CASSLGGASGHEQYF
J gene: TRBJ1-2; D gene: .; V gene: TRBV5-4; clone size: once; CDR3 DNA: TGTGCCAGCAGCTTGGCGGGAGGGGGATCTGGCTACACCTTC; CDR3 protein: CASSLAGGGSGYTF
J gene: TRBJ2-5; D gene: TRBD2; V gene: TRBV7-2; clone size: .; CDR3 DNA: TGTGCCAGCAGCTTAGTTTCGGGGGGACTAGAGGGAGAGACCCAGTACTTC; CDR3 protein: CASSLVSGGLEGETQYF
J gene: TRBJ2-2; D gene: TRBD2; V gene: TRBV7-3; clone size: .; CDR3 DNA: TGTGCCAGCAGCTTCTACCTAGCGGGAGGGTCCGGGGAGCTGTTTTTT; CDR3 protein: CASSFYLAGGSGELFF
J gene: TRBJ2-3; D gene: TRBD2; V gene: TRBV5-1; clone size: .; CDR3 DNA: TGCGCCAGCAGCTTCACAGGGGCGGGGGGGACAGATACGCAGTATTTT; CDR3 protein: CASSFTGAGGTDTQYF
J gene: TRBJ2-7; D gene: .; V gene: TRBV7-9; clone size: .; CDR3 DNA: TGTGCCAGCAGCTCAATCACTTCCTACGAGCAGTACTTC; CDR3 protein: CASSSITSYEQYF
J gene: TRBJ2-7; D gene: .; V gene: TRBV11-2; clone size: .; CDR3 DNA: TGTGCCAGCAGCCGCGGAGGGCCAAAGGGCGAGCAGTACTTC; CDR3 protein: CASSRGGPKGEQYF